A single sample is the source of the 13 T cell receptor beta chains below, sequenced in a study of human T cells and chemical hapten exposure (dated by TCRdb to about 2021). The time point label for this specimen denotes: patch test 2, 6 weeks after DPC sensitization. The treatment or condition label, read with the paper, signifies: therapeutic diphenylcyclopropenone sensitization with weekly scalp DPC. The library came from RACE. The run used a NextSeq 500. Using fastp at Q25 and MiXCR, TCRdb reprocessed the public reads and kept productive beta chains. Every entry covers one CDR3 protein and lists the most common genes and DNA from its rows. A total of roughly 380,000 distinct CDR3 sequences appear in this sample, around 6% of them only once. The ten largest clonotypes hold about 5.6% of the sample. The sequenced sample was whole blood, obtained in connection with sensitization to the hapten diphenylcyclopropenone (DPC). Source of these receptors: a young woman with alopecia areata. Some clones in this sample may be carry-over from other donors' samples.

This clonotype was detected many times. V gene TRBV3-1 combines with J gene TRBJ1-6; unclear D gene. Germline CDR1 LGHDT, CDR2 YNNKEL (reference sequence). The V gene lost 8 bases and the J gene lost 6 bases, with 14 bases spanning the gap. The CDR3 runs to 14 residues. The CDR3 bases are TGTGCCAGCGGAAAAAACAGTGTTAATTCACCCCTCCACTTT. This encodes CASGKNSVNSPLHF.

The J gene is TRBJ2-5, the V gene TRBV24-1, with D perhaps TRBD1 (5 bases). Germline-derived CDR1 and CDR2 are KGHDR and SFDVKD. The CDR3 runs to 18 residues. V was pared by 5 bases and J by 1 base, with 22 bases between. As DNA, the CDR3 is TGTGCCACCAGTGGGACGCCCCGGAGAGGACACCCCCAAGAGACCCAGTACTTC. Residues: CATSGTPRRGHPQETQYF.

This clonotype was seen more than once but under ten times. The gene calls are TRBV6-2 or TRBV6-3 and TRBJ1-1, with TRBD1 matching 8 bases. Germline V CDR1 and CDR2: MNHEY, SVGEGT. V dropped 5 bases and J dropped 1; count of bases not matched to a gene: 6. The CDR3 spans 15 residues. The CDR3 bases are TGTGCCAGCAGTAAGAGTCAGGGGGCGAACACTGAAGCTTTCTTT. The encoded protein is CASSKSQGANTEAFF.

The CDR3 is CASSHGQSYEQYF. The CDR3 nucleotides are TGTGCCAGCAGCCATGGACAGTCCTACGAGCAGTACTTC. The chain carries TRBV3-1 and TRBJ2-7, with D tentatively TRBD1 (6 bases). This CDR3 is built from 13 residues. CDR1 and CDR2 (germline): LGHDT, YNNKEL (reference sequence). With 3 bases removed from V and 1 base from J, the gap between germline ends came to 7 bases.

This chain uses TRBV6-5 with TRBJ2-2, with D unresolved. From germline, CDR1 is MNHEY and CDR2 SVGAGI. V was cut by 4 bases and J by 0 bases, with 15 bases left in between. The CDR3 loop spans 17 amino acids. The CDR3 DNA is TGTGCCAGCAGTTCGGACCACGGATCCGCGAACACCGGGGAGCTGTTTTTT. It codes for CASSSDHGSANTGELFF.

The rearrangement uses TRBV27 and TRBJ2-7; 8 bases match TRBD1. The V gene's germline CDR1 is MNHEY and CDR2 SMNVEV (reference sequence). The CDR3 loop spans 13 amino acids. The J segment lost 6 bases and the V segment lost 6 bases, leaving 7 bases of the junction unmatched. DNA of the CDR3: TGTGCCAGCAGACTACAGGGGGAGTCCGAGCAGTACTTC. Amino acids: CASRLQGESEQYF.

The sample holds many counts of this clonotype. CDR3 coding DNA: TGTGCCAGCAGTTTATCGCAAGGTGTTCAGCCCCAGCATTTT. Translating it yields CASSLSQGVQPQHF. The rearrangement joins TRBV28 to TRBJ1-5; unclear D gene. The CDR3 runs to 14 residues. V was shortened by 1 base and J by 6 bases, with 10 bases between the two germline ends. Looked up from germline, CDR1 is MDHEN and CDR2 is SYDVKM.

The CDR3 sequence is CASSGTGTGVHEQYF. In DNA, the CDR3 is TGTGCCAGCAGTGGCACCGGGACAGGGGTTCACGAGCAGTACTTC. The rearrangement uses TRBV6-5 and TRBJ2-7, with 10 bases fitting TRBD1. CDR1 is MNHEY and CDR2 is SVGAGI in the germline V gene. J lost 5 bases, V lost 5 bases, and 9 bases had no gene match. The CDR3 length is 15 residues.

Ten or more counts support this clonotype. The V call is TRBV7-2, the J call TRBJ2-7; 9 bases agree with TRBD1. Germline CDR1 is SGHTA and CDR2 is FQGNSA. Trimming at V came to 2 bases and at J to 7 bases, leaving 6 bases not matched to a gene. The CDR3 totals 14 residues. CDR3 protein: CASSLPGQGGEQYF. DNA for the CDR3: TGTGCCAGCAGCTTACCGGGACAGGGAGGGGAGCAGTACTTC.

This clonotype was detected only a few times. The rearrangement uses TRBV3-1 and TRBJ2-3; D call uncertain. The V gene's germline CDR1 is LGHDT and CDR2 YNNKEL (reference sequence). This CDR3 is 17 amino acids long. Trimming pared 0 bases from V and 2 bases from J, leaving 15 bases between. CDR3 bases: TGTGCCAGCAGCCAAGATAGTGGCCGGCCGAACACAGATACGCAGTATTTT. Amino acids: CASSQDSGRPNTDTQYF.

This clonotype was picked up a small number of times. The chain links TRBV5-8 to TRBJ2-7; tentative D call: TRBD1 (6 bases). The V gene lost 3 bases and the J gene lost 0 bases, with 13 bases spanning the gap. Germline V gives CDR1 SGHTS, CDR2 YDEGEE. There are 15 residues in the CDR3. The CDR3, as DNA: TGTGCCAGCAGCTCGTCCTGGGACAACTCCTACGAGCAGTACTTC. Amino acids: CASSSSWDNSYEQYF.

This clonotype was picked up a small number of times. The chain uses TRBV5-6 and TRBJ1-1; D ambiguous. The CDR3 is 12 residues long. The ends were cut back, 4 bases at V and 1 base at J, with 5 bases in the middle. The germline CDR1 and CDR2 sequences are SGHDT and YYEEEE. CDR3 loop: CASSPWNTEAFF. CDR3 nucleotides: TGTGCCAGCAGCCCCTGGAACACTGAAGCTTTCTTT.

This sequence joins TRBV4-3 and TRBJ2-1; tentatively, D is TRBD1 or TRBD2 (5 bases each). Per germline, CDR1 LGHNA and CDR2 YSLEER. This CDR3 has 17 residues. V lost 4 bases to trimming and J lost 7 bases, with 23 bases between them. The CDR3 loop reads CASSLHLPGPSGNEQFF. The CDR3 coding sequence is TGCGCCAGCAGCCTCCATCTACCGGGACCTTCAGGAAATGAGCAGTTCTTC.